Listed below are T cell receptor beta chains from one sample, sequenced in a study of blood T cell repertoires in COVID-19. The repertoire was sequenced with immunoSEQ multiplex PCR; TCRdb's copy has only in-frame clones and lacks some. The table shows about 65,000 clones, with roughly 90% occurring only once. Sequenced input: peripheral blood. These TCRs come from a man aged 55-75 years with acute or convalescent COVID-19. Both conserved end residues are part of each CDR3. D genes are given only for firm matches. Size is stated for part of the rows, as once, few or many counts, or as a class when the clone is expanded.

DNA | CDR3 | J | V | size | D
TGTGCCAGCAGTTTTGGAGCCCGCAATGAGCAGTTCTTC | CASSFGARNEQFF | TRBJ2-1 | TRBV27 | NA | NA
TGTGCCAGCAGCCTTTTCGGACAGCCCATGAGCTCCTATAATTCACCCCTCCACTTT | CASSLFGQPMSSYNSPLHF | TRBJ1-6 | TRBV3-1/TRBV3-2 | NA | NA
TGTGCCAGCAGTTCGACGGAGGGACAGGGCCACGAGCAGTACTTC | CASSSTEGQGHEQYF | TRBJ2-7 | TRBV28 | NA | TRBD1
TGTGCCAGCAGTTCGGGGGGAAGGACCGGAACCTACGAGCAGTACTTC | CASSSGGRTGTYEQYF | TRBJ2-7 | TRBV27 | NA | TRBD2
TGTGCCAGCAGTCCACAATACACTGAAGCTTTCTTT | CASSPQYTEAFF | TRBJ1-1 | TRBV3-1/TRBV3-2 | few | NA
TGTGCCAGCAGCCAAGTACTGGGGGCGGAGAATTCACCCCTCCACTTT | CASSQVLGAENSPLHF | TRBJ1-6 | TRBV3-1/TRBV3-2 | NA | NA
TGTGCCAGCAGCGTATCGGGGGGTTGGACCGGGGAGCTGTTTTTT | CASSVSGGWTGELFF | TRBJ2-2 | TRBV9 | NA | TRBD2
TGTGCCAGCAGCTTAGGATCGGACACACCATATGGCTACACCTTC | CASSLGSDTPYGYTF | TRBJ1-2 | TRBV9 | NA | NA
TGTGCCAGCAGCCAAGAATCCTTAGGGACTCGAGCAAGCTACACCTTC | CASSQESLGTRASYTF | TRBJ1-2 | TRBV3-1/TRBV3-2 | NA | NA
TGTGCCAGCAGACCTAGACCGATCAACACTGAAGCTTTCTTT | CASRPRPINTEAFF | TRBJ1-1 | TRBV6-6 | NA | NA
TGTGCCAGCAGCTTATTTAGACCGGGGGGCTCAAACACCATATATTTT | CASSLFRPGGSNTIYF | TRBJ1-3 | TRBV7-2 | NA | NA
TGTGCCAGCAGCGTAGCCAGCGGGGGCAGGCCCTTAGGTGACTATGGCTACACCTTC | CASSVASGGRPLGDYGYTF | TRBJ1-2 | TRBV9 | few | NA
TGTGCCAGCATACGAGGGTCCTACGAGCAGTACTTC | CASIRGSYEQYF | TRBJ2-7 | TRBV2 | NA | NA
TGCGCCAGCAGCCCGACTAGCTACAATGAGCAGTTCTTC | CASSPTSYNEQFF | TRBJ2-1 | TRBV5-1 | NA | NA
TGTGCCAGCAGTTTATCCCCCAGCGGGGGGTTCCCAGATACGCAGTATTTT | CASSLSPSGGFPDTQYF | TRBJ2-3 | TRBV27 | NA | TRBD2
TGTGCCATCAGTGAGTCGGCCTCGCGAAGGCAGGGGGACACTGAAGCTTTCTTT | CAISESASRRQGDTEAFF | TRBJ1-1 | TRBV10-3 | NA | TRBD1
TGTGCCAGCAGCTTAGGAACAGTTGCAACTAATGAAAAACTGTTTTTT | CASSLGTVATNEKLFF | TRBJ1-4 | TRBV7-6 | NA | NA
TGTGCCAGCAGTTACTCCTCTAGCGGGGGCACAGATACGCAGTATTTT | CASSYSSSGGTDTQYF | TRBJ2-3 | TRBV6-5 | NA | TRBD2
TGCGCCAGCAGCTTGGAGAGGCGGGGGGGCACCCAGTACTTC | CASSLERRGGTQYF | TRBJ2-5 | TRBV5-1 | NA | TRBD2
TGTGCCAGCAGTGGGCGGACAGGGATCTACGAGCAGTACTTC | CASSGRTGIYEQYF | TRBJ2-7 | TRBV2 | NA | TRBD1
TGTGCCAGCAGCCCGGGACACGGACCCTATGGCTACACCTTC | CASSPGHGPYGYTF | TRBJ1-2 | TRBV3-1/TRBV3-2 | NA | NA
TGTGCCAGCAGCCCAAACGACAGGGTGCACTATGGCTACACCTTC | CASSPNDRVHYGYTF | TRBJ1-2 | TRBV4-2 | NA | TRBD1
TGTGCCAGCAGCTTACTTTGGGGGCGCACCGGGGAGCTGTTTTTT | CASSLLWGRTGELFF | TRBJ2-2 | TRBV7-2 | NA | NA
TGTGCCAGCAGTGGAGATAGGACAGGGGGCAACACTGAAGCTTTCTTT | CASSGDRTGGNTEAFF | TRBJ1-1 | TRBV6-1 | NA | TRBD1